This is a list of T cell receptor beta chains from one sample in a study of CD8+ T cells in alopecia areata. Measured with immunoSEQ multiplex PCR; TCRdb has only the in-frame clones, and not every one. Found here are 150,000 or so clones, roughly 70% of them singletons; the top ten hold over 9.5%. Sample: CD8+ T cells sorted from blood, taken at week 0. These receptors all come from a human donor with alopecia areata. Both conserved end residues are part of each CDR3. A D gene is named only where the DNA matches it firmly. Rows may omit the clone size; those that give it use once, few, many or a size class.

DNA,CDR3,D,V,J,size
TGTGCCAGCAGCCAAGGACAGGGCTCAGATACGCAGTATTTT,CASSQGQGSDTQYF,TRBD1,TRBV6-5,TRBJ2-3,-
TGTGCCAGCAGAGGGAAGGAAGCTTTCTTT,CASRGKEAFF,-,TRBV2,TRBJ1-1,-
TGCAGCGTTGAAGGGCCAACTAACTACGAGCAGTACTTC,CSVEGPTNYEQYF,-,TRBV29-1,TRBJ2-7,-
TGCGCCAGCAGCCAAGAGGTAGACAGCGAGCAGTTCTTC,CASSQEVDSEQFF,-,TRBV4-1,TRBJ2-1,-
TGTGCCAGCAGCCAAGGACGACACACAGATACGCAGTATTTT,CASSQGRHTDTQYF,-,TRBV14,TRBJ2-3,few
TGTGCCTGCAGCGAGACAGTGTCGAGTGAAAAACTGTTTTTT,CACSETVSSEKLFF,-,TRBV6-6,TRBJ1-4,once
TGCGCCAGCAGCTCCTGGACAGGCCCGGGGGATGAGCAGTTCTTC,CASSSWTGPGDEQFF,-,TRBV5-1,TRBJ2-1,-
TGCAGCGTTGAAGGGCAGGGCCTCACAGATACGCAGTATTTT,CSVEGQGLTDTQYF,-,TRBV29-1,TRBJ2-3,-
TGTGCCAGCAGCACGGGTCGGGGCTACGAGCAGTACTTC,CASSTGRGYEQYF,-,TRBV13,TRBJ2-7,-
TGTGCCAGCAGCTCTGAAGAGACAGATACGCAGTATTTT,CASSSEETDTQYF,-,TRBV7-2,TRBJ2-3,few
TGTGCCAGTACTGACAGCGGGGGCACTGAAGCTTTCTTT,CASTDSGGTEAFF,-,TRBV19,TRBJ1-1,-
TGTGCCAGCAGTTTAAGGCAGGGATACGAGCAGTACTTC,CASSLRQGYEQYF,-,TRBV27,TRBJ2-7,-
TGTGCCAGCAGCCAGGGACTTCGGAACACCGGGGAGCTGTTTTTT,CASSQGLRNTGELFF,-,TRBV6-5,TRBJ2-2,-
TGTGCCAGCAGTGACCCCCAGCCCCAGCATTTT,CASSDPQPQHF,-,TRBV6-1,TRBJ1-5,-
TGCAGCGTAGGGGGCAATGAGCAGTTCTTC,CSVGGNEQFF,-,TRBV29-1,TRBJ2-1,-